This T cell receptor (beta chain) appears in the sequencing data of a study of blood T cell repertoires in COVID-19. Study background: COVID-19 samples from acute and convalescent phases originated in the United States, Italy and Spain. PBMCs, B-cell-depleted T cells, or T cells provided the cDNA or gDNA that made up the material.

Seattle cases were enrolled at active infection and followed longitudinally. CDR3 length: 11 residues. V was shortened by 6 bases and J by 2 bases, with 6 bases between the two germline ends. The germline V gene encodes CDR1 DFQATT and CDR2 SNEGSKA (reference sequence). In the original workflow: Amplification of reference gene primers was used by the study to estimate nucleated cell counts. Method: immunoSEQ multiplex PCR; TCRdb's copy keeps in-frame clones and lacks some. V and J calls and clone size are as listed in that table; D and trimming were resolved from the DNA. The table lists over 200,000 clones, 75% to 90% of them singletons.

The sequence was obtained from a man aged 30-40 years with COVID-19, enrolled during active disease. Sequenced material: peripheral blood. The chain joins TRBV20-1 to TRBJ2-3; no firm D call. In DNA form, the CDR3 reads TGCAGTGCCCATCCCACAGATACGCAGTATTTT. It encodes CSAHPTDTQYF.